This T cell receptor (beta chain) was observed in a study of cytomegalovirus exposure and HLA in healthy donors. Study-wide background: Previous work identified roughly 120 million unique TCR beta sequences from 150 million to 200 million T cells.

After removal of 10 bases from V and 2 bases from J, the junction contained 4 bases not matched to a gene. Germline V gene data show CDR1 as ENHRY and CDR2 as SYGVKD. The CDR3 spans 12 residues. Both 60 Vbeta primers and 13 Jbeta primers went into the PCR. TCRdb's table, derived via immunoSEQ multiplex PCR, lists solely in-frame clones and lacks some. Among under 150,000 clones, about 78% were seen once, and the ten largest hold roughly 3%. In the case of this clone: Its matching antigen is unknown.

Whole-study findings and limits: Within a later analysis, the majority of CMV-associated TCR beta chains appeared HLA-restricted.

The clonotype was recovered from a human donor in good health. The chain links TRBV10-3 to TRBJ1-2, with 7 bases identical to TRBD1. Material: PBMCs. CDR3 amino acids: CAKKQGNYGYTF. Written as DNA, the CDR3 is TGTGCCAAAAAACAGGGGAACTATGGCTACACCTTC.